This T cell receptor (beta chain) is from a study of Ad26.COV2.S vaccination and SARS-CoV-2 variants. To note about this clone: The target antigen is unknown.

Data came from immunoSEQ multiplex PCR; TCRdb stores just in-frame clones and leaves some out. This table has roughly 380,000 clones, around 87% appearing once. The study's findings and limits: Placebo recipients showed lower spike-specific TCR breadth than vaccinees. Overall T cell responses may have been underestimated by the analyses of TCR breadth and depth. The authors reported substantial breadth in spike-specific CD8+ and CD4+ T cell responses after vaccination.

Treatment noted: around 19 received Ad26.COV2.S at low or high dose, single or two shots; a few received placebo; per-sample allocation not given. Samples analyzed were those drawn on day 63 after the first vaccine or placebo injection. The donor's status was that of an adult aged 18-55 years in Boston. The germline gives CDR1 MNHNY, CDR2 SVGAGI (reference sequence). V was pared by 6 bases and J by 0 bases, with 9 bases between. CDR3 length equals 14 residues. The clonotype originates from a person aged 18 to 65 who received the Ad26.COV2.S COVID-19 vaccine or a placebo. The sample was peripheral blood, taken in a trial of Ad26.COV2.S vaccine versus placebo. This chain uses TRBV6-6 with TRBJ2-1, with TRBD1 as a possible D gene (6 bases). Here the CDR3 reads CASRSDSSYNEQFF. CDR3 DNA sequence: TGTGCCAGCAGATCGGACAGCTCCTACAATGAGCAGTTCTTC.